What follows are 23 T cell receptor beta chains derived from one specimen sequenced in a study of shared clonotypes between healthy human individuals. Measured with immunoSEQ multiplex PCR; TCRdb has only the in-frame clones, and not every one. Here the sample spans roughly 500,000 clones, roughly 77% being singletons. Specimen: PBMCs. These receptors originate from a woman aged 40-49 years in good health. Some clones in this sample may be carry-over from other donors' samples.

The rearrangement uses TRBV29-1 and TRBJ2-7, with TRBD2 matching over 7 bases. CDR1 is SQVTM and CDR2 is ANQGSEA in the germline V gene. With V trimmed by 4 bases and J by 5 bases, 8 bases remained unmatched. The CDR3 sequence is 13 residues long. CDR3 amino acids: CSVAPGGRDEQYF. Here the CDR3 DNA reads TGCAGCGTTGCCCCCGGGGGGAGGGACGAGCAGTACTTC.

The V gene is TRBV11-2, the J gene TRBJ2-3, with TRBD2 matching over 10 bases. Trimming cost V 3 bases and J 3 bases; bases outside gene matches: 9. Germline V gene sequence: CDR1 SGHAT, CDR2 FQNNGV. This CDR3 spans 17 amino acids. CDR3 in amino acids: CASSLGSSGSGTDTQYF. CDR3 sequence (DNA): TGTGCCAGCAGCTTGGGATCTAGCGGGAGTGGTACAGATACGCAGTATTTT.

This clone appeared a few times. This chain connects TRBV19 to TRBJ2-2; TRBD2 matches 9 bases. CDR3 size: 15 residues. Trimming took 5 bases from V and 5 from J; bases not matched to a gene: 6. Germline V lookup: CDR1 LNHDA, CDR2 SQIVND (reference sequence). The CDR3 is CASSLSAGGTGELFF. The CDR3 DNA reads as TGTGCCAGTAGTCTCTCTGCGGGAGGGACCGGGGAGCTGTTTTTT.

The CDR3 region has the DNA TGTGCCAGAAGCTTGTCTAAGCGGGAGGAGGGGAATGAGCAGTTCTTC. This encodes CARSLSKREEGNEQFF. This chain links TRBV5-3 with TRBJ2-1, with TRBD2 matching over 9 bases. TRBV5-3 carries the ORF label, with uncertain function. This CDR3 comprises 16 residues. V lost 1 base, J lost 7 bases, and 9 bases stayed unmatched.

This clone came up a few times. The chain carries TRBV6-5 and TRBJ1-6; D is possibly TRBD1 (5 bases). This CDR3 has 15 residues. CDR1 and CDR2 (germline): MNHEY, SVGAGI. Trimming removed 6 bases at V and 7 bases at J, with 16 bases between. For the CDR3, the DNA is TGTGCCAGCAGGCCGAGACAGAGATCGAATTCACCCCTCCACTTT. Translation: CASRPRQRSNSPLHF.

A note on this clone: Other DNA variants within this sample encode the same CDR3. V gene TRBV9 combines with J gene TRBJ2-1, with D hard to call. CDR1 and CDR2 (germline): SGDLS, YYNGEE. The CDR3 has 14 amino acids. V was cut by 0 bases and J by 3 bases, with 7 bases left in between. CDR3 DNA: TGTGCCAGCAGCGTAGTGGGCAACTACAATGAGCAGTTCTTC. The encoded protein is CASSVVGNYNEQFF.

The V call is TRBV4-1, the J call TRBJ2-5; unclear D gene. Trimming shortened V by 1 base and J by 4 bases, and 7 bases separated the two germline ends. CDR1 and CDR2 (germline): MGHRA, YSYEKL. The CDR3 covers 13 residues. The DNA of the CDR3 is TGCGCCAGCAGCCAAGTCGGGCTAGAGACCCAGTACTTC. It encodes CASSQVGLETQYF.

The chain employs TRBV7-9 and TRBJ1-1, with D unresolved. V gave up 6 bases and J gave up 5 bases, with 22 bases separating them. Germline values: CDR1 SEHNR, CDR2 FQNEAQ (reference sequence). CDR3 length equals 16 residues. The DNA of the CDR3 is TGTGCCAGCAGACATACCCGACAAGGGCCTCGGACTGAAGCTTTCTTT. As protein: CASRHTRQGPRTEAFF.

J is TRBJ1-2 and V is TRBV5-1, with 9 bases that match TRBD1. The germline gives CDR1 SGHRS, CDR2 YFSETQ. Trimming at V came to 0 bases and at J to 7 bases, leaving 4 bases not matched to a gene. This CDR3 region has 14 residues. CDR3 in DNA: TGCGCCAGCAGCTTGGTACAGGGGGCCTCTGGCTACACCTTC. This gives the protein CASSLVQGASGYTF.

As DNA, the CDR3 is TGTGCCAGCAGCTCAACAGGGGGAGGTCAAGAGACCCAGTACTTC. Translated, it gives CASSSTGGGQETQYF. The chain links TRBV11-3 to TRBJ2-5; 8 positions agree with TRBD1. Germline lookup yields CDR1 SGHNT and CDR2 YENEEA. V was pared by 4 bases and J by 2 bases, with 6 bases of the junction left unmatched. The CDR3 totals 15 residues. Together with reference TRBV11-3 and TRBJ2-5, the CDR3 gives the full variable domain: EAGVVQSPRYKIIEKKQPVAFWCNPISGHNTLYWYLQNLGQGPELLIRYENEEAVDDSQLPKDRFSAERLKGVDSTLKIQPAELGDSAVYLCASSSTGGGQETQYFGPGTRLLVL.

The CDR3 sequence is CASSWTGGSEQYF. In DNA form, the CDR3 reads TGTGCCAGCAGTTGGACAGGGGGATCCGAGCAGTACTTC. J is TRBJ2-7 and V is TRBV27; 10 bases agree with TRBD1. This CDR3 has 13 residues. Trimming took 4 bases from V and 6 from J; bases not matched to a gene: 3. Germline V gene lookup returns CDR1 MNHEY and CDR2 SMNVEV (reference sequence).

This chain connects TRBV7-2 to TRBJ1-2; the match to TRBD1 covers 8 bases. With V trimmed by 1 base and J by 5 bases, 9 bases remained unmatched. Germline lookup yields CDR1 SGHTA and CDR2 FQGNSA. The CDR3 sequence is 16 residues long. The CDR3 here is CASSLGLQGARYGYTF. The CDR3 DNA sequence: TGTGCCAGCAGCTTAGGCCTTCAGGGGGCCCGGTATGGCTACACCTTC.

The gene calls are TRBV29-1 and TRBJ1-2, with 7 positions matching TRBD1. The CDR3 length is 13 residues. Germline V gene data show CDR1 as SQVTM and CDR2 as ANQGSEA. J lost 2 bases, V lost 4 bases, and 4 bases had no gene match. The DNA of the CDR3 is TGCAGCGTTGGGGCAGGGGGGAACTATGGCTACACCTTC. This translates into CSVGAGGNYGYTF.

The gene calls are TRBV6-5 and TRBJ2-7; 13 bases are shared with TRBD2. The ends lost 2 bases at V and 4 bases at J; junction bases unmatched: 2. Germline lookup yields CDR1 MNHEY and CDR2 SVGAGI. This CDR3 has 15 residues. CDR3 sequence (DNA): TGTGCCAGCAGTTACCAGGGACTAGCGGGATACGAGCAGTACTTC. Protein product: CASSYQGLAGYEQYF.

V is TRBV18 and J is TRBJ2-4, with 7 bases matching TRBD1. The trim removed 4 bases at V and 5 bases at J, leaving 8 bases unmatched. The CDR3 is 15 residues long. Germline-derived CDR1 and CDR2 are KGHSH and LQKENI. CDR3 DNA: TGTGCCAGCTCACTAAACCCCGGGACAGAAAACATTCAGTACTTC. It translates to CASSLNPGTENIQYF.

This clone was recorded a few times. V gene TRBV27 combines with J gene TRBJ2-1, with D perhaps TRBD1 or TRBD2 (5 bases each). V shed 6 bases and J shed 2 bases, with 17 bases lying between them. CDR1 is MNHEY, CDR2 SMNVEV, per germline (reference sequence). This CDR3 spans 16 amino acids. The CDR3 bases are TGTGCCAGCAGCTTTCGGGGCGACTCGGCCTACAATGAGCAGTTCTTC. This sequence encodes CASSFRGDSAYNEQFF.

The genes are TRBV5-4 and TRBJ2-5, with D unresolved. Per the germline V gene, CDR1 is SGHNT and CDR2 is YYREEE (reference sequence). This CDR3 has 12 residues. V was clipped by 1 base and J by 7 bases, with 8 bases between them. CDR3 coding DNA: TGTGCCAGCAGCTTGAGGCAGAGGACCCAGTACTTC. This codes for CASSLRQRTQYF.

This chain connects TRBV28 to TRBJ2-2; TRBD1 agrees at 8 bases. Looked up from germline, CDR1 is MDHEN and CDR2 is SYDVKM. V dropped 5 bases and J dropped 6; count of bases not matched to a gene: 8. The CDR3 sequence is 15 residues long. CDR3 nucleotides: TGTGCCAGCAGTCGGCGGACAGGGTGGGCCGGGGAGCTGTTTTTT. This translates into CASSRRTGWAGELFF.

This clone appeared once. This chain joins TRBV5-1 and TRBJ1-1, with D possibly matching TRBD1 (6 bases). CDR1 and CDR2 from the germline V gene are SGHRS and YFSETQ. This CDR3 comprises 16 residues. V lost 4 bases to trimming and J lost 6 bases, with 22 bases between them. CDR3 residues: CASSPAMTQGSAEAFF. The DNA of the CDR3 is TGCGCCAGCAGCCCAGCGATGACTCAGGGGAGTGCTGAAGCTTTCTTT.

This clone is a singleton in its sample. The J gene is TRBJ2-3, the V gene TRBV5-1; 10 bases agree with TRBD2. The CDR3 runs to 17 residues. The J segment lost 5 bases and the V segment lost 9 bases, leaving 18 bases of the junction unmatched. Looked up from germline, CDR1 is SGHRS and CDR2 is YFSETQ. The CDR3 nucleotides read TGCGCCACCCGTAACGGAGCTAGCGGGAGTACAGGAGATACGCAGTATTTT. This sequence encodes CATRNGASGSTGDTQYF. Drawing the rest from reference TRBV5-1 and TRBJ2-3, the complete variable domain is KAGVTQTPRYLIKTRGQQVTLSCSPISGHRSVSWYQQTPGQGLQFLFEYFSETQRNKGNFPGRFSGRQFSNSRSEMNVSTLELGDSALYLCATRNGASGSTGDTQYFGPGTRLTVL.

J is TRBJ2-7 and V is TRBV19; 9 bases agree with TRBD1. The junction had 5 bases not matched to a gene; V was cut back by 3 bases and J by 5 bases. In germline, CDR1 is LNHDA, CDR2 SQIVND (reference sequence). This CDR3 comprises 14 residues. Here the CDR3 reads CASSIRDRAHEQYF. Written as DNA, the CDR3 is TGTGCCAGTAGTATCCGGGACAGGGCTCACGAGCAGTACTTC.

For the CDR3, the DNA is TGTGCCAGCAGTCTGGGAGTGTTAGCTTTCTTCGGCTACACCTTC. Its translation: CASSLGVLAFFGYTF. The chain couples TRBV28 to TRBJ1-2, with D unresolved. Per the germline V gene, CDR1 is MDHEN and CDR2 is SYDVKM. The CDR3 loop spans 15 amino acids. V was pared by 5 bases and J by 8 bases, with 21 bases between.

The rearrangement joins TRBV9 to TRBJ1-2; D remains unclear. Trimming stripped 0 bases from V and 1 base from J, with 10 bases between. The CDR3 totals 15 residues. CDR1 is SGDLS, CDR2 YYNGEE, per germline. The CDR3 here is CASSVALRDNYGYTF. In DNA form, the CDR3 reads TGTGCCAGCAGCGTAGCCCTCCGAGATAACTATGGCTACACCTTC.